In this sample, the clone carrying this T cell receptor beta chain turned up many times. This sample's TCRbeta library carried unique molecular identifier barcodes. TCRdb passed the PCR reads through MiXCR, listing each CDR3 protein once. This sample carries about 540,000 distinct CDR3 sequences, 15% to 20% of them seen once, and the ten largest clones take over 3%. The data derive from a study of T-cell reconstitution after alpha-beta-depleted transplantation in children. The CDR3 covers 14 residues. V shed 4 bases and J 5 bases; nucleotides not matched to a gene: 7. Germline V lookup: CDR1 SGHRS, CDR2 YFSETQ.

The chain links TRBV5-1 to TRBJ2-7; 9 nucleotides agree with TRBD1. This sequence originates from a human donor who donated a stem cell graft to a child with acute lymphoblastic leukemia. This sample comprised PBMCs from the stem cell graft donor, obtained from the stem cell graft. The CDR3 coding sequence is TGCGCCAGCAGCCTCGGACAGGGGAAGGACGAGCAGTACTTC. As protein: CASSLGQGKDEQYF.